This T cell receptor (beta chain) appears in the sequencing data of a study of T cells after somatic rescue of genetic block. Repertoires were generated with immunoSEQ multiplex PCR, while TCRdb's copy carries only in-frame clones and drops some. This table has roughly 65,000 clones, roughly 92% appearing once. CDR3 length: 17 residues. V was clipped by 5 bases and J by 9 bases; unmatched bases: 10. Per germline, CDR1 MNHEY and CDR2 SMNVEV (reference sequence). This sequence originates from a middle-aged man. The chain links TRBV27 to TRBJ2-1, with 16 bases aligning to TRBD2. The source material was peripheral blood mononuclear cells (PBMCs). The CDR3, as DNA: TGTGCCAGCAGTCCGGGACTAGCGGGAGGGCCGCGAGGTGAGCAGTTCTTC. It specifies CASSPGLAGGPRGEQFF.